What follows are 28 T cell receptor beta chains derived from one specimen sequenced in a study of OX40 agonist ivuxolimab in advanced cancers. Libraries were built with the immunoSEQ multiplex PCR assay. TCRdb's version of the immuneACCESS table is confined to in-frame rearrangements and falls short of the full clone set. An unresolved V gene accounts for under half of the shortfall where checked; the remainder is of unknown origin. The sample records about 44,000 clones, roughly 90% of which are singletons. The ten largest make up around 50% of the sample. The material sequenced was CD4+ or CD8+ T cells sorted from blood, taken in a trial of the OX40 agonist ivuxolimab. These receptors came from an adult with an advanced solid tumor such as melanoma, head and neck, liver or kidney cancer.

This chain links TRBV27 with TRBJ2-7, with 8 positions matching TRBD1. There are 13 residues in the CDR3. The junction had 4 bases not matched to a gene; V was cut back by 4 bases and J by 5 bases. The germline V gene encodes CDR1 MNHEY and CDR2 SMNVEV (reference sequence). The CDR3 nucleotides read TGTGCCAGCAGTTGGGACAGGTACAACGAGCAGTACTTC. This codes for CASSWDRYNEQYF.

The rearrangement joins TRBV6-1 to TRBJ2-1; TRBD2 matches at 11 bases. Unmatched junction bases numbered 4, after V lost 5 bases and J lost 4 bases. CDR1 is MNHNS and CDR2 is SASEGT in the germline V gene. The CDR3 covers 15 residues. CDR3 region: CASSLAGGLYNEQFF. The CDR3 DNA is TGTGCCAGCAGTCTAGCGGGGGGCCTTTACAATGAGCAGTTCTTC.

The V call is TRBV6-1, the J call TRBJ1-6; D might be TRBD1 (5 bases). The CDR3 is made up of 14 amino acids. Trimming removed 5 bases from V and 10 bases from J, with 15 bases in between. The germline gives CDR1 MNHNS, CDR2 SASEGT. The CDR3: CASSLDMVVSPLHF. CDR3 in DNA: TGTGCCAGCAGTTTGGACATGGTGGTGTCACCCCTCCACTTT.

This clone has a single count. As DNA, the CDR3 is TGTGCCAGCAGCTCGGGACAGGGAAACTATGGCTACACCTTC. It codes for CASSSGQGNYGYTF. This chain joins TRBV7-9 and TRBJ1-2; 9 bases agree with TRBD1. The germline gives CDR1 SEHNR, CDR2 FQNEAQ (reference sequence). J gave up 2 bases and V 4 bases, and 2 bases lay outside the gene matches. The CDR3 contains 14 residues.

The rearrangement joins TRBV4-1 to TRBJ2-3, with TRBD1 identical over 7 bases. The ends lost 1 base at V and 5 bases at J; junction bases unmatched: 12. The CDR3 is 17 residues long. Germline V CDR1 and CDR2: MGHRA, YSYEKL. CDR3 protein: CASSQAWKTGLGDTQYF. CDR3 DNA sequence: TGCGCCAGCAGCCAAGCATGGAAGACAGGGTTGGGAGATACGCAGTATTTT.

As regards this clone: The junction departs from the called germline gene at one end, perhaps through a read error. The rearrangement joins TRBV6-5 to TRBJ2-2; D ambiguous. CDR1 and CDR2 from the germline V gene are MNHEY and SVGAGI. This CDR3 spans 15 amino acids. The CDR3 sequence: CTSRVWEGGTGELFF. CDR3 nucleotides: TGCACAAGCCGGGTCTGGGAAGGTGGGACCGGGGAGCTGTTTTTT.

The chain uses TRBV4-1 and TRBJ2-1, with D tentatively TRBD1 (5 bases). V lost 5 bases and J lost 0, with 8 bases in between. The CDR3 is 14 amino acids. Germline loops: CDR1 MGHRA, CDR2 YSYEKL. The CDR3 loop reads CASSWTSSYNEQFF. The CDR3 DNA sequence: TGCGCCAGCAGCTGGACAAGCTCCTACAATGAGCAGTTCTTC.

The rearrangement links TRBV6-1 to TRBJ1-2; D remains unclear. There are 13 residues in the CDR3. V gave up 4 bases and J gave up 0 bases, with 6 bases separating them. Germline V gene lookup returns CDR1 MNHNS and CDR2 SASEGT. The CDR3 region is CASSVAANYGYTF. The CDR3 DNA reads TGTGCCAGCAGTGTAGCAGCTAACTATGGCTACACCTTC.

The genes are TRBV29-1 and TRBJ2-7, with 7 nucleotides matching TRBD1. V shed 6 bases, J shed 3 bases, and the junction held 2 bases outside the gene matches. Germline V lookup: CDR1 SQVTM, CDR2 ANQGSEA. CDR3 size: 11 residues. The CDR3 DNA sequence: TGCAGCGTGGGACAGCACTACGAGCAGTACTTC. Protein product: CSVGQHYEQYF.

Here the CDR3 DNA reads TGTGCCAGCAGCAGAGAGGGCAGGGACCTAACAACATACGAGCAGTACTTC. This sequence encodes CASSREGRDLTTYEQYF. This chain links TRBV21-1 with TRBJ2-7. TRBV21-1 is tagged as a pseudogene. The CDR3 is 17 residues long.

The V call is TRBV7-9, the J call TRBJ1-2; perhaps TRBD1 as D (5 bases). V shed 5 bases and J shed 8 bases, with 18 bases lying between them. The CDR3 extends over 14 amino acids. Germline assignment: CDR1 SEHNR and CDR2 FQNEAQ (reference sequence). The CDR3 protein is CASSAPGATGGYTF. The CDR3 DNA is TGTGCCAGCAGCGCCCCCGGGGCTACGGGAGGCTACACCTTC.

The chain joins TRBV5-6 to TRBJ2-5; weak D call: TRBD2 (5 bases). The V gene's germline CDR1 is SGHDT and CDR2 YYEEEE. The CDR3 covers 14 residues. V shed 0 bases and J shed 5 bases, with 11 bases lying between them. CDR3 nucleotides: TGTGCCAGCAGCTTGGGGTATAGCGAGGAGACCCAGTACTTC. Translated, it gives CASSLGYSEETQYF.

The genes are TRBV6-5 and TRBJ2-1; no reliable D call. Trimming removed 1 base at V and 7 bases at J, with 5 bases between. The CDR3 contains 12 residues. CDR1 and CDR2 (germline): MNHEY, SVGAGI. The CDR3: CASSYYGNEQFF. The CDR3 DNA follows: TGTGCCAGCAGTTACTACGGGAATGAGCAGTTCTTC.

J is TRBJ2-7 and V is TRBV4-1; D gene uncertain. There are 14 residues in the CDR3. V was shortened by 1 base and J by 4 bases, with 11 bases between the two germline ends. The germline gives CDR1 MGHRA, CDR2 YSYEKL. This chain's CDR3 is CASSQVPDSYEQYF. The CDR3 DNA sequence: TGCGCCAGCAGCCAAGTTCCCGACTCGTACGAGCAGTACTTC.

The genes are TRBV11-1 and TRBJ2-7, with D maybe TRBD2 (5 bases). Germline CDR1 SGHAT, CDR2 FQDESV (reference sequence). V was trimmed by 4 bases and J by 6 bases, leaving 10 bases between them. The CDR3 runs 12 residues. The CDR3: CASSSEGIEQYF. The CDR3 DNA reads as TGTGCCAGCAGCTCAGAGGGTATCGAGCAGTACTTC.

The CDR3, as DNA: TGCGCCAGCAGCGGGAGCCGAGGGAGCGGGGGCCTGGGAGCGGGTTTTTCTGGGGCCAACGTCCTGACTTTC. Translation gives CASSGSRGSGGLGAGFSGANVLTF. The chain links TRBV5-1 to TRBJ2-6; 8 nucleotides line up with TRBD2. Germline loops: CDR1 SGHRS, CDR2 YFSETQ. The CDR3 spans 24 residues. The V and J ends lost 4 bases and 1 base, in that order; junction bases with no gene match: 28.

The CDR3: CASSLSGQDGYTF. CDR3 nucleotide sequence: TGTGCCAGCAGTTTATCGGGACAGGATGGCTACACCTTC. The chain carries TRBV27 and TRBJ1-2; 8 bases map to TRBD1. Per germline, CDR1 MNHEY and CDR2 SMNVEV (reference sequence). V gave up 0 bases and J gave up 6 bases; unmatched junction bases: 0. This CDR3 region has 13 residues.

The genes are TRBV4-3 and TRBJ1-5; D is ambiguous. There are 15 residues in the CDR3. Germline V lookup: CDR1 LGHNA, CDR2 YSLEER. Deletions cut 0 bases from V and 6 bases from J, with 12 bases between. The CDR3 sequence is CASSQDLGQSQPQHF. The CDR3 nucleotides read TGCGCCAGCAGCCAAGATCTGGGTCAGTCTCAGCCCCAGCATTTT.

The chain recombines TRBV29-1 with TRBJ2-5, with 13 bases lining up with TRBD2. The V gene's germline CDR1 is SQVTM and CDR2 ANQGSEA. The J segment lost 5 bases and the V segment lost 6 bases, leaving 0 bases of the junction unmatched. CDR3 size: 12 residues. The CDR3 reads CSVGLAGETQYF. The DNA for the CDR3 is TGCAGCGTGGGACTAGCGGGGGAGACCCAGTACTTC.

Concerning this clone: Compared with germline, one end of the junction differs, possibly owing to a read error. The gene calls are TRBV5-6 and TRBJ2-1, with 7 positions matching TRBD2. The CDR3 is 16 residues long. Germline V lookup: CDR1 SGHDT, CDR2 YYEEEE. The CDR3 sequence is CASSSSPAGYYNGQFF. The CDR3 DNA follows: TGTGCCAGCAGCTCGTCGCCAGCGGGGTACTACAATGGGCAGTTCTTC. Looking up the rest from reference TRBV5-6 and TRBJ2-1 gives the full variable domain: DAGVTQSPTHLIKTRGQQVTLRCSPKSGHDTVSWYQQALGQGPQFIFQYYEEEERQRGNFPDRFSGHQFPNYSSELNVNALLLGDSALYLCASSSSPAGYYNGQFFGPGTRLTVL.

V gene TRBV14 combines with J gene TRBJ2-7; D perhaps matches TRBD1 (6 bases). The CDR3 extends over 15 amino acids. The V and J ends lost 4 bases and 0 bases respectively, with 13 bases between them. The germline CDR1 and CDR2 sequences are SGHDN and FVKESK. CDR3 residues: CASSPLDRSSYEQYF. For the CDR3, the DNA is TGTGCCAGCAGCCCCTTAGACAGGAGCTCCTACGAGCAGTACTTC.

This rearrangement joins TRBV4-1 to TRBJ2-7; possible D gene TRBD1, 5 bases. The V end was cut by 3 bases, the J end by 5 bases, with 14 bases between. The V gene's germline CDR1 is MGHRA and CDR2 YSYEKL. This CDR3 region has 14 residues. The CDR3 region has the DNA TGCGCCAGCAGCCAGAAAGGACAAGCGAACGAGCAGTACTTC. As protein: CASSQKGQANEQYF.

The V call is TRBV7-6, the J call TRBJ2-7; 10 positions agree with TRBD1. This CDR3 comprises 14 residues. Unmatched junction bases numbered 1, after V lost 3 bases and J lost 2 bases. The germline V gene has CDR1 SGHVS and CDR2 FNYEAQ. Written as DNA, the CDR3 is TGTGCCAGCAGCTTGGGACAGGGGACCTACGAGCAGTACTTC. This sequence encodes CASSLGQGTYEQYF.

The chain recombines TRBV28 with TRBJ2-7; 7 nucleotides match TRBD1. The CDR3 totals 14 residues. V was pared by 5 bases and J by 7 bases, with 11 bases of the junction left unmatched. Germline lookup yields CDR1 MDHEN and CDR2 SYDVKM. The chain's CDR3 is CASSIQGNLGEQYF. CDR3 coding DNA: TGTGCCAGCAGTATACAGGGGAACCTAGGGGAGCAGTACTTC.

This clone was found once. The chain has TRBV27 and TRBJ2-5; D remains ambiguous. The germline V and J ends were trimmed by 1 base and 7 bases, with 19 bases remaining between them. CDR3 length: 16 residues. In germline, CDR1 is MNHEY, CDR2 SMNVEV (reference sequence). The CDR3 region has the DNA TGTGCCAGCAGTTTATTCCCCCGAACCCCGTCGGGGACCCAGTACTTC. Encoded protein: CASSLFPRTPSGTQYF.

V usage is TRBV18 and J usage is TRBJ2-7, with D possibly TRBD1 on 6 matching bases. Trimming cost V 4 bases and J 6 bases, with 13 bases left between them. The germline CDR1 and CDR2 sequences are KGHSH and LQKENI. CDR3 length: 13 amino acids. The CDR3 is CASSLGRGSEQYF. As DNA, the CDR3 is TGTGCCAGCTCACTGGGCAGGGGAAGCGAGCAGTACTTC.

The V call is TRBV29-1, the J call TRBJ1-2; 9 bases are shared with TRBD1. V shed 0 bases, J shed 1 base, and the junction held 6 bases outside the gene matches. The CDR3 sequence is 16 residues long. Germline CDR1 is SQVTM and CDR2 is ANQGSEA. CDR3 in amino acids: CSVEDGDRALNYGYTF. CDR3 sequence (DNA): TGCAGCGTTGAAGATGGGGACAGGGCCCTTAACTATGGCTACACCTTC.

J is TRBJ1-1 and V is TRBV4-3; 9 nucleotides match TRBD1. Germline trimming cut 4 bases from V and 0 bases from J; bases unmatched to any gene: 6. The CDR3 loop spans 16 amino acids. CDR1 and CDR2 (germline): LGHNA, YSLEER. The chain's CDR3 is CASSPGTGLMNTEAFF. The CDR3, as DNA: TGCGCCAGCAGCCCGGGGACAGGGCTCATGAACACTGAAGCTTTCTTT.